The entry that follows covers one TCR beta chain sequence. Its antigen is undetermined. The assay was immunoSEQ multiplex PCR, and TCRdb's table has in-frame clones only and misses some. The sample holds some 25,000 clones; 73% are singletons and the top ten take around 18%. The record originates from a study of OX40 agonist ivuxolimab in advanced cancers. About the study: Patients were dosed with the agonistic anti-OX40 (CD134) antibody ivuxolimab.

CDR1 MNHNS and CDR2 SASEGT come from the germline V gene. The CDR3 consists of 17 residues. Trimming removed 4 bases from V and 6 bases from J, with 22 bases in between. Study-level points and caveats: Dose levels from 0.1 to 3.0 mg/kg saw CD4+ and CD8+ blood T cells expand clonally by week 6.

The J gene is TRBJ1-5, the V gene TRBV6-1; TRBD1 might be the D (6 bases). This material consisted of CD4+ or CD8+ T cells sorted from blood, taken in a trial of the OX40 agonist ivuxolimab. The source is an adult with an advanced solid tumor such as melanoma, head and neck, liver or kidney cancer. CDR3 region: CASSGRGTTGNGQPQHF. As DNA, the CDR3 is TGTGCCAGCAGTGGAAGGGGGACCACAGGGAACGGTCAGCCCCAGCATTTT.